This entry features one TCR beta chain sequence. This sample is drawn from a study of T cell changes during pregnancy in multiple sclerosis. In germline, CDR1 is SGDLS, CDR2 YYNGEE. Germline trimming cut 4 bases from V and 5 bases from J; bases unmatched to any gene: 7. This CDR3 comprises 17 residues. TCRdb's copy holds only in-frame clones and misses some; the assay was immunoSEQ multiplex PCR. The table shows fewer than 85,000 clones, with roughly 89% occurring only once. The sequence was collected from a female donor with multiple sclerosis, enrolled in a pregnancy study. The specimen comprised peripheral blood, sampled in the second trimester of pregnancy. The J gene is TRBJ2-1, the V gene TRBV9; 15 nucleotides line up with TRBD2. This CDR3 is CASSPGLAGGPDNEQFF. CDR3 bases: TGTGCCAGCAGCCCAGGACTAGCGGGGGGGCCCGACAATGAGCAGTTCTTC.